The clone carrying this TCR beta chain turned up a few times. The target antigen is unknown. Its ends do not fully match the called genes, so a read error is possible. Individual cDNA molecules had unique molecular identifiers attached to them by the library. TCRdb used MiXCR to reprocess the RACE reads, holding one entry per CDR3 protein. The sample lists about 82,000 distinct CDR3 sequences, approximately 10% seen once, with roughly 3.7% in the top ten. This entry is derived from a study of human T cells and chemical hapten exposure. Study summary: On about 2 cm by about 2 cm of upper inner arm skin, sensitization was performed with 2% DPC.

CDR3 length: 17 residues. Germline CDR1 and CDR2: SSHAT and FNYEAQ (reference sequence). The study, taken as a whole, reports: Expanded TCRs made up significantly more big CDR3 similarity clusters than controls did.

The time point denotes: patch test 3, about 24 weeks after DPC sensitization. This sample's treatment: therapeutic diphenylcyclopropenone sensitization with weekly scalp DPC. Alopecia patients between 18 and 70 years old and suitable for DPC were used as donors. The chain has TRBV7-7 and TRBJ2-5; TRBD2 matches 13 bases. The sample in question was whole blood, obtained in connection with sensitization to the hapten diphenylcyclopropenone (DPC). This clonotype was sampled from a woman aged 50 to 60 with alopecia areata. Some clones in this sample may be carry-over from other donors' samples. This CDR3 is CASSRKMTSGGQETQYF. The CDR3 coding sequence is TGTGCTAGCAGCCGAAAGATGACTAGCGGGGGGCAAGAGACCCAGTACTTC.